The clone carrying this TCR beta chain has just one count. The protocol was immunoSEQ multiplex PCR, while the TCRdb copy is restricted to in-frame clones and leaves out a portion. The table lists tens of thousands of clones, over 80% of them singletons, with around 0.78% in the top ten. This specimen belongs to a study of T cell changes during pregnancy in multiple sclerosis. CDR1 and CDR2 (germline): WNHNN, SYGVQD (reference sequence). The CDR3 spans 13 residues. Trimming took off 3 bases at V and 5 bases at J, with 9 bases between the two ends. This clonotype was sampled from a female donor with multiple sclerosis, enrolled in a pregnancy study. The chain employs TRBV10-1 and TRBJ2-3; D may be TRBD1 (5 bases). This sample comprised CD4+ T cells from peripheral blood mononuclear cells, obtained before pregnancy. Written as DNA, the CDR3 is TGCGCCAGCAGTGACTTAAGGGGAGATACGCAGTATTTT. Translated, it gives CASSDLRGDTQYF.